This T cell receptor beta chain was observed in a study of identifying expanded T cells in peripheral blood. This CDR3 region has 14 residues. The germline gives CDR1 SNHLY, CDR2 FYNNEI. The V and J ends lost 5 bases and 7 bases, in that order; junction bases with no gene match: 5. About this clone: Its cognate antigen is unknown.

Healthy donors had no documented immune events, such as infections, while sampled. The method was immunoSEQ multiplex PCR; TCRdb's version includes in-frame clones alone and lacks a portion of them. The table includes under 100,000 clones, around 84% detected once. General observations from the study: Clone count variance between roughly 2-week samples rose with total template count. Technical replicates showed about 1.1 changed clones; roughly two weeks 15 to 20; four weeks 19.

The rearrangement links TRBV2 to TRBJ2-1; TRBD1 agrees at 10 bases. The source is a person aged 18 to 69 in good health. The sequenced material came from blood. The CDR3 region is CASSRDRGGNEQFF. In DNA, the CDR3 is TGTGCCAGCAGTCGGGACAGGGGTGGGAATGAGCAGTTCTTC.